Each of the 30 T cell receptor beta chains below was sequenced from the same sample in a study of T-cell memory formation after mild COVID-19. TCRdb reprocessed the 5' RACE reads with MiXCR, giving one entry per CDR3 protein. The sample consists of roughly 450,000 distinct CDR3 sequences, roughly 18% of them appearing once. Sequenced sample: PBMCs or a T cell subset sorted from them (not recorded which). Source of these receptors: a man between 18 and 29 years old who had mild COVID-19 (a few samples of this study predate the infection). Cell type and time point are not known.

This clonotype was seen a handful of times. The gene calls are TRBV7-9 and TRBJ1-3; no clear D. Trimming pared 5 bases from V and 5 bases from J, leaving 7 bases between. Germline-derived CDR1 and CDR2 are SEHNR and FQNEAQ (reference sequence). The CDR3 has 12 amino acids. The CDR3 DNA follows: TGTGCCAGCAGCCGAGCCCGAAACACCATATATTTT. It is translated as CASSRARNTIYF.

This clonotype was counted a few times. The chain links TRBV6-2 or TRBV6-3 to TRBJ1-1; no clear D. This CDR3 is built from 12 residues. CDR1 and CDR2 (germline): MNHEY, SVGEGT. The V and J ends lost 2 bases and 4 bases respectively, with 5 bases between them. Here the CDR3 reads CASSYGVTEAFF. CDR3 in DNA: TGTGCCAGCAGTTACGGGGTCACTGAAGCTTTCTTT.

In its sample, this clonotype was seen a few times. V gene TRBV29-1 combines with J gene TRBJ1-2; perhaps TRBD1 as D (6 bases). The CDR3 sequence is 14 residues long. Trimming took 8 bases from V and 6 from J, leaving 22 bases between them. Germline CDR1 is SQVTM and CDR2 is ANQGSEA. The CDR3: CSSRGGGGEHGYTF. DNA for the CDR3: TGCAGCTCCCGAGGAGGAGGGGGTGAACATGGCTACACCTTC.

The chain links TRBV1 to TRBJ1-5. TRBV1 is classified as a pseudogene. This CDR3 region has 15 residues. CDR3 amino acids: CTSSQESDDNQPQHF. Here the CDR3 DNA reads TGCACCAGCAGCCAAGAATCCGATGACAATCAGCCCCAGCATTTT.

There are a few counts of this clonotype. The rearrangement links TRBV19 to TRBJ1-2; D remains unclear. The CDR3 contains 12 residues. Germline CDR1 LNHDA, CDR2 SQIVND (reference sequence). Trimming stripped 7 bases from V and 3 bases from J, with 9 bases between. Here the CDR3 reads CASMTWDYGYTF. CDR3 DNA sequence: TGTGCCAGTATGACGTGGGACTATGGCTACACCTTC.

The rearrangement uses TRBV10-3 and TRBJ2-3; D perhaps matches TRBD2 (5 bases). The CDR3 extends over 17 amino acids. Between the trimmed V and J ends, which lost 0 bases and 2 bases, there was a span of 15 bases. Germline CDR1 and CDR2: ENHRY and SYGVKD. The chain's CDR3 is CAISESTRAQHTDTQYF. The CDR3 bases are TGTGCCATCAGTGAGTCAACGAGGGCCCAGCACACAGATACGCAGTATTTT.

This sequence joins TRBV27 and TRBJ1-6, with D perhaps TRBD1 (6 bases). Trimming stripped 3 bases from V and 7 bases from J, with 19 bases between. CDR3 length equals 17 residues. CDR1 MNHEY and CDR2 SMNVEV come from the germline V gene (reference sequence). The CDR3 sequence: CASSFWGGRARNSPLHF. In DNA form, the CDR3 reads TGTGCCAGCAGTTTTTGGGGGGGCAGGGCGAGAAATTCACCCCTCCACTTT.

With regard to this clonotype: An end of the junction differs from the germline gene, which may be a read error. The CDR3 protein is CDSSLTGSSNSPLHF. CDR3 DNA sequence: TGTGACAGCAGTTTGACCGGGTCTTCTAATTCACCCCTCCACTTT. The V gene is TRBV11-2, the J gene TRBJ1-6, with unresolved D. Germline CDR1 and CDR2: SGHAT and FQNNGV. CDR3 length: 15 residues.

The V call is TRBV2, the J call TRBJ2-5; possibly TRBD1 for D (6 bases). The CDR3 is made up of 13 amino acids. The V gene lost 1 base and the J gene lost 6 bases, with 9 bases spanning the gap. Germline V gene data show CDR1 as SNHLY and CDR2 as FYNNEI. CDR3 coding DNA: TGTGCCAGCAGTGAAGACAGGGCAAAGACCCAGTACTTC. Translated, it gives CASSEDRAKTQYF.

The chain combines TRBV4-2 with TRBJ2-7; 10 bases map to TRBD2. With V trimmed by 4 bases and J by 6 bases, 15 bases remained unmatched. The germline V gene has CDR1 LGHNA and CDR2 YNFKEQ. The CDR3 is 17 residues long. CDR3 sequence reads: CASSLAVLTSGVSEQYF. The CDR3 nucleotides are TGTGCCAGCAGCCTAGCGGTCCTTACTAGCGGGGTTAGCGAGCAGTACTTC.

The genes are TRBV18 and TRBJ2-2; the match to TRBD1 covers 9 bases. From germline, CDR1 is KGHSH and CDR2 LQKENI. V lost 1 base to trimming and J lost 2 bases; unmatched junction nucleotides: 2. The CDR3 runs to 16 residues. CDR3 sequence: CASSPLDRGNTGELFF. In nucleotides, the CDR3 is TGTGCCAGCTCACCACTGGACAGGGGAAACACCGGGGAGCTGTTTTTT.

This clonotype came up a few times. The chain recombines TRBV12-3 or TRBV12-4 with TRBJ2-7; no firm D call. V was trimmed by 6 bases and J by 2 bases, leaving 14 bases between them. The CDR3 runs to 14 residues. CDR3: CASRRTVTAYEQYF. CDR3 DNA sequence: TGTGCCAGCAGAAGAACAGTTACCGCCTACGAGCAGTACTTC.

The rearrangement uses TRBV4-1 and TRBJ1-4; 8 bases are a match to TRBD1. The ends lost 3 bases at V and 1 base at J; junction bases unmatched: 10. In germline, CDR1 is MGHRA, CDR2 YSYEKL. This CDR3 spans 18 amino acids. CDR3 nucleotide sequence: TGCGCCAGCAGCCAGCACAGGGGGTTTTGGGAAACTAATGAAAAACTGTTTTTT. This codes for CASSQHRGFWETNEKLFF.

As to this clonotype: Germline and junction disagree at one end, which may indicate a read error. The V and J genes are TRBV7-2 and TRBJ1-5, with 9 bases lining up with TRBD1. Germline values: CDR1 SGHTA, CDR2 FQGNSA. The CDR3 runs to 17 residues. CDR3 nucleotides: TGTGCCAGCAGCTTAGGACAGGGGGTCCCCTTCAATCAGTCCCAGCATTTT. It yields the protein CASSLGQGVPFNQSQHF. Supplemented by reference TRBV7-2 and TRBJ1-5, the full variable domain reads GAGVSQSPSNKVTEKGKDVELRCDPISGHTALYWYRQSLGQGLEFLIYFQGNSAPDKSGLPSDRFSAERTGGSVSTLTIQRTQQEDSAVYLCASSLGQGVPFNQSQHFGDGTRLSIL.

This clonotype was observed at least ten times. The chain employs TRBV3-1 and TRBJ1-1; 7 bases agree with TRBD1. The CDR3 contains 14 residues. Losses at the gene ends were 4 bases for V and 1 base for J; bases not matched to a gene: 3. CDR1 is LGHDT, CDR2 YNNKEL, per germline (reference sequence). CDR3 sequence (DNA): TGTGCCAGCAGCCGGGGACAGTCGAACACTGAAGCTTTCTTT. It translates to CASSRGQSNTEAFF.

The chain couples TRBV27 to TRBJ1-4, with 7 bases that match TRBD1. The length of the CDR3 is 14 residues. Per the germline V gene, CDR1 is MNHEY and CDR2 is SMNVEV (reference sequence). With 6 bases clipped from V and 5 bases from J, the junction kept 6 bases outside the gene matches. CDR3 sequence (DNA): TGTGCCAGCAGCCCCCTGACAGGGAATGAAAAACTGTTTTTT. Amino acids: CASSPLTGNEKLFF.

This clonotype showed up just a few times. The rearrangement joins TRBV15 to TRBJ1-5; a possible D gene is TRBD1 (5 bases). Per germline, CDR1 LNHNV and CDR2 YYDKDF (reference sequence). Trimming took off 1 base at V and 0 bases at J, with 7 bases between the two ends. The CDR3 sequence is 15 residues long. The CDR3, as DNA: TGTGCCACCAGCAGAGGACAGATTAGCAATCAGCCCCAGCATTTT. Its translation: CATSRGQISNQPQHF.

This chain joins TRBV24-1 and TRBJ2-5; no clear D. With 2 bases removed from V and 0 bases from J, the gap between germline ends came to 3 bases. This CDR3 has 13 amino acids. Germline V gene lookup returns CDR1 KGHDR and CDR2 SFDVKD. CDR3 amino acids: CATSDSNQETQYF. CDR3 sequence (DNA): TGTGCCACCAGTGATTCCAACCAAGAGACCCAGTACTTC.

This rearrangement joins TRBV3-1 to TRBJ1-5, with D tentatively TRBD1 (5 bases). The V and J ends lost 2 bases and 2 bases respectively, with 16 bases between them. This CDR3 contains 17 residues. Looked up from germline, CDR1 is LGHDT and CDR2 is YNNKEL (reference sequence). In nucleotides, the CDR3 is TGTGCCAGCAGCCAAAATTGGGTCCGGGACGGCAATCAGCCCCAGCATTTT. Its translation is CASSQNWVRDGNQPQHF.

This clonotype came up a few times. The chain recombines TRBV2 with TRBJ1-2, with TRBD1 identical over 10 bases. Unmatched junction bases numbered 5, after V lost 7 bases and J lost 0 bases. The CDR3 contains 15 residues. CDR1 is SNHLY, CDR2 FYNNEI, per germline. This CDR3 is CASTSGTGANYGYTF. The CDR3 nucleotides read TGTGCCAGCACCTCCGGGACAGGGGCTAACTATGGCTACACCTTC.

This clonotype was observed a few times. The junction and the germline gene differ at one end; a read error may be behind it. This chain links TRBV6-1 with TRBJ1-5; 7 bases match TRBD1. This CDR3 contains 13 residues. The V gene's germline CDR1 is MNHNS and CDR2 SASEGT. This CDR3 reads CAGRTGANQPQHF. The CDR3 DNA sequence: TGTGCCGGCAGGACAGGAGCCAATCAGCCCCAGCATTTT.

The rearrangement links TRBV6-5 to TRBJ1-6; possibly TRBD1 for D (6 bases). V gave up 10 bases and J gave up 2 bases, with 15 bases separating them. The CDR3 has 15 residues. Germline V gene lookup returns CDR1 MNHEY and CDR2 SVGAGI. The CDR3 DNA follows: TGTGCCACCCTTCAGGGGACCGCCTATAATTCACCCCTCCACTTT. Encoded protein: CATLQGTAYNSPLHF.

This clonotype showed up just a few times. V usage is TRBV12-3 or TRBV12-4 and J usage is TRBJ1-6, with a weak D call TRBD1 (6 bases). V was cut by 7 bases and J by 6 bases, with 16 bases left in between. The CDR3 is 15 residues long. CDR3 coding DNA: TGTGCCAGCACGGGGGGGGGCAACACTAATTCACCCCTCCACTTT. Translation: CASTGGGNTNSPLHF.

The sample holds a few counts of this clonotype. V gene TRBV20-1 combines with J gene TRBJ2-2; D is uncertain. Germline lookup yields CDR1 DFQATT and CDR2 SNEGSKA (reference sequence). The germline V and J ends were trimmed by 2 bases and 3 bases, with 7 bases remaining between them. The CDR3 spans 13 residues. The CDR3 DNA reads TGCAGTGCTAGAAATGGGGACACCGGGGAGCTGTTTTTT. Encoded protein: CSARNGDTGELFF.

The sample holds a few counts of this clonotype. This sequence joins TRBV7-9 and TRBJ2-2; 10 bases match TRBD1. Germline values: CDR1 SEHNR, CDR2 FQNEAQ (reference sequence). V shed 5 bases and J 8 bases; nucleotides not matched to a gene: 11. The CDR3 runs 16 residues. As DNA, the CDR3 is TGTGCCAGCAGCGCCCGGGACAGGGGCCTTAAAGGGGAGCTGTTTTTT. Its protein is CASSARDRGLKGELFF.

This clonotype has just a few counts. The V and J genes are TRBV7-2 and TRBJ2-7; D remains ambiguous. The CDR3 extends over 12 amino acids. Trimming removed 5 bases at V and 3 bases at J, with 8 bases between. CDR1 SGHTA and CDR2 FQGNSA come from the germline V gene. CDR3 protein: CASSVDGYEQYV. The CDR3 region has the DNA TGTGCCAGCAGCGTGGACGGCTACGAGCAGTACGTC.

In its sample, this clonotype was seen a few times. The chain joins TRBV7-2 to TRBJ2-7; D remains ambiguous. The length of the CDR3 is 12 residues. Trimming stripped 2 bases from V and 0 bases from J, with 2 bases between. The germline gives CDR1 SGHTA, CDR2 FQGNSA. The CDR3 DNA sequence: TGTGCCAGCAGCTTACACTCCTACGAGCAGTACTTC. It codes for CASSLHSYEQYF. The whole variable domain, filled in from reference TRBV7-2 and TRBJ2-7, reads GAGVSQSPSNKVTEKGKDVELRCDPISGHTALYWYRQSLGQGLEFLIYFQGNSAPDKSGLPSDRFSAERTGGSVSTLTIQRTQQEDSAVYLCASSLHSYEQYFGPGTRLTVT.

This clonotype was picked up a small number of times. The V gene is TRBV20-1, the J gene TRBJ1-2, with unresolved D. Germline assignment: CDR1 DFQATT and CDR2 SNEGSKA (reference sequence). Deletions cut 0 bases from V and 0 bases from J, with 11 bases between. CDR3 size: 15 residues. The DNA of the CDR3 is TGCAGTGCTAGAGATCATAACAAGCCTAACTATGGCTACACCTTC. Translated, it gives CSARDHNKPNYGYTF.

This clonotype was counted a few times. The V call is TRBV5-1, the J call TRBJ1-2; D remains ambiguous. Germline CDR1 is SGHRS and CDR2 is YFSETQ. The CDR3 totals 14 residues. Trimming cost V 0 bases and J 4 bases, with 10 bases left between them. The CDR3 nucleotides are TGCGCCAGCAGCTTGGTTGGCAGTGGCTATGGCTACACCTTC. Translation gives CASSLVGSGYGYTF. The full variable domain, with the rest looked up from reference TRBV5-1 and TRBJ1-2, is KAGVTQTPRYLIKTRGQQVTLSCSPISGHRSVSWYQQTPGQGLQFLFEYFSETQRNKGNFPGRFSGRQFSNSRSEMNVSTLELGDSALYLCASSLVGSGYGYTFGSGTRLTVV.

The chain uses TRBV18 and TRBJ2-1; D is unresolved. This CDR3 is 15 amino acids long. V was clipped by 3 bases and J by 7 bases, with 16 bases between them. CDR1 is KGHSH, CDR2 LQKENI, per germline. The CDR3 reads CASSPSVGYLNEQFF. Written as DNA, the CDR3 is TGTGCCAGCTCACCGAGTGTGGGGTATTTGAATGAGCAGTTCTTC. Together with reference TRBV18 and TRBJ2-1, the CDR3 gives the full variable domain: NAGVMQNPRHLVRRRGQEARLRCSPMKGHSHVYWYRQLPEEGLKFMVYLQKENIIDESGMPKERFSAEFPKEGPSILRIQQVVRGDSAAYFCASSPSVGYLNEQFFGPGTRLTVL.